This TCR beta chain was profiled in a study of cytomegalovirus exposure and HLA in healthy donors. Losses at the gene ends were 3 bases for V and 2 bases for J; bases not matched to a gene: 5. Germline V lookup: CDR1 SEHNR, CDR2 FQNEAQ (reference sequence). The CDR3 length is 15 residues. In the PCR, 60 Vbeta and 13 Jbeta primers were used. Only in-frame clones appear in the TCRdb table, and some are missing; sequencing was by immunoSEQ multiplex PCR. The sample shows over 100,000 clones, around 74% of them seen only once. The chain couples TRBV7-9 to TRBJ2-3; 7 bases map to TRBD2. Sequencing was performed on PBMCs. The receptor was derived from a male donor in good health and CMV-seronegative. CDR3 bases: TGTGCCAGCAGCTTGGGAGGGTTCAACACAGATACGCAGTATTTT. Encoded protein: CASSLGGFNTDTQYF.